This T cell receptor (beta chain) is drawn from a study of CD8+ T cells in alopecia areata (dated by TCRdb to 2016 to 2018). About the investigation overall: Treated patients were enrolled in an open-label pilot trial of oral tofacitinib, 5 to 10 mg twice daily, for moderate-to-severe alopecia areata. Tofacitinib was administered for 6 to 18 months, and 6 months of follow-up off drug were then conducted to assess delayed response and recurrence. Disease severity in treated patients was measured with the SALT score, which quantifies the percentage of affected scalp surface area. In both human patients and the C3H/HeJ mouse model, the study applied high-throughput TCRbeta sequencing to look at T cell clonal expansion in alopecia areata. On the human side, TCRbeta sequencing was run on scalp tissue and on sorted CD4+ and CD8+ peripheral blood T cells from healthy controls and from alopecia areata patients with either patchy or totalis/universalis disease. Patients on tofacitinib were biopsied at baseline and after 4 and 24 weeks of treatment, and several of the patients also had a later scalp biopsy. Scalp clonality was compared among normal scalp (n=4), patchy alopecia areata scalp (n=8), and alopecia totalis/universalis scalp (n=8). The RNA source kit depended on sample type: the PAXgene miRNA kit for fixed scalp, the miRNeasy kit for PBMCs, and the RNeasy kit for mouse skin. TCRbeta CDR3 regions were amplified by immunoSEQ multiplex PCR using 35 Vbeta forward and 13 Jbeta reverse primers. Summary of the overall study and its limitations: Resident alphabeta T cells in normal human skin are also sequenced, complicating scalp TCR repertoire analysis, unlike mouse skin dominated by gammadelta T cells. Many expanded lesional clones were found to persist in scalp and blood during tofacitinib treatment, and relapse after treatment cessation may be partly explained by this persistence. Because the treated cohort was small and included a single nonresponder, larger studies are needed to assess links between baseline CD8+ expansion and response. Tofacitinib significantly decreased scalp clonality and the number of expanded CD8+ clones among the top 100 scalp clones. TCR sequences shared between patients were less clear than in mice, possibly partly because of HLA diversity in the patient population. Compared with normal scalp, lesional scalp had higher clonality and more expanded CD8+ clones, particularly in alopecia totalis/universalis, a pattern that suggests antigenic drive.

A word on this clone: Its antigen is not yet known. Nothing much larger sits one base from this clone, and base qualities are not available.

The library came from the immunoSEQ multiplex PCR assay. For TCR sequencing, RNA was extracted from every sample and reverse transcribed into cDNA to serve as template. First-strand cDNA was synthesized using SuperScript III with a 2:1 mix of oligo-dT and random hexamers. A synthetic immune receptor repertoire was used to measure amplification bias, and any remaining bias was corrected computationally. The authors' analysis ran thus. Raw reads were preprocessed for error removal, and CDR3 was defined according to IMGT conventions as running from the conserved cysteine to phenylalanine. Clonality was computed as 1 minus the Shannon entropy, with the entropy normalized by log2 of the number of productive unique TCRs. Whether scalp clones were CD4 or CD8 was inferred by matching scalp TCRbeta sequences against CD4 and CD8 repertoires sorted from blood. The table was pulled from immuneACCESS by TCRdb, which kept in-frame rearrangements only. Such tables lose some clones; where checked, under half of the loss comes from unresolved V genes, and the rest has no known cause. D and trimming were read from the DNA, whereas the V and J calls and clone size are those reported in that table. The sample data list 150,000 to 200,000 clones, and about 60% of these were observed just once. In total, the top ten clones hold 10% to 15% of the sample.

The time point label, as the study defines it: 24 weeks on oral tofacitinib. The sample's treatment or condition label is to be understood as: oral pan-JAK inhibitor, 5-10 mg twice daily. Lesional scalp punch biopsies and peripheral blood were collected from alopecia areata patients. PBMCs were isolated by density centrifugation and stained for CD3, CD4 and CD8, after which CD4+ and CD8+ T cells were sorted on a FACSAria. Between the V and J ends, shortened by 4 bases and 8 bases respectively, the junction contains 11 bases. Its CDR3 holds 13 amino acids, cysteine through phenylalanine. The kept DNA is CDR3 alone, 39 bases in frame from the first base. CDR1 and CDR2 (SEHNR, FQNEAQ) derive from the germline V gene (reference sequence).

This clonotype was sampled from a human donor with alopecia areata. The chain is assembled from TRBV7-9 and TRBJ1-4; the D gene assignment is ambiguous. The sample here was CD8+ T cells sorted from blood, taken at week 24, from a patient treated with tofacitinib. The nucleotide sequence is given as TGTGCCAGCAGCTCCCCGATGGAGGAAAAACTGTTTTTT. It is translated as CASSSPMEEKLFF. The reference TRBV7-9 and TRBJ1-4 proteins fill in what lies around the CDR3, so the full variable domain reads DTGVSQNPRHKITKRGQNVTFRCDPISEHNRLYWYRQTLGQGPEFLTYFQNEAQLEKSRLLSDRFSAERPKGSFSTLEIQRTEQGDSAMYLCASSSPMEEKLFFGSGTQLSVL.